This T cell receptor (beta chain) emerged from a study of CD8+ T cells in alopecia areata (dated by TCRdb to the late 2010s). In terms of the full investigation: The treated patients took part in an open-label pilot trial in which moderate-to-severe alopecia areata was treated with oral tofacitinib at 5 to 10 mg twice daily. Tofacitinib was given for 6 to 18 months, followed by 6 months of follow-up off drug to assess delayed response and recurrence. The SALT score, which quantifies the percentage of affected scalp surface area, was used to measure disease severity in treated patients. The study used high-throughput TCRbeta sequencing to examine T cell clonal expansion in alopecia areata, in both the C3H/HeJ mouse model and human patients. In humans, TCRbeta sequencing was performed on scalp tissue and on sorted CD4+ and CD8+ peripheral blood T cells from healthy controls and from patients with patchy or totalis/universalis alopecia areata. Patients on tofacitinib were biopsied at baseline and after 4 and 24 weeks of treatment, and several of the patients also had a later scalp biopsy. Clonality in the scalp was compared among normal scalp (n=4), patchy alopecia areata scalp (n=8), and alopecia totalis/universalis scalp (n=8). RNA came from the PAXgene miRNA kit for fixed scalp, the miRNeasy kit for PBMCs, and the RNeasy kit for mouse skin. immunoSEQ multiplex PCR using 35 Vbeta forward primers and 13 Jbeta reverse primers was used to amplify TCRbeta CDR3 regions.

This specimen's time point label, per the study, means: around 26 weeks on oral tofacitinib. The treatment or condition tag for this specimen amounts to: oral pan-JAK inhibitor, 5-10 mg twice daily. From alopecia areata patients, peripheral blood was collected along with lesional scalp punch biopsies. PBMCs were isolated by density centrifugation and stained for CD3, CD4 and CD8, and CD4+ and CD8+ T cells were sorted on a FACSAria. Library preparation was by the immunoSEQ multiplex PCR assay. For TCR sequencing, RNA was extracted from every sample and reverse transcribed into cDNA to serve as template. SuperScript III was used for first-strand cDNA synthesis, primed with a 2:1 mix of oligo-dT and random hexamers. A synthetic immune receptor repertoire was used to assess amplification bias, and residual bias was removed computationally. The study's own analysis went as follows. Raw reads were preprocessed for error removal, and CDR3 was defined according to IMGT conventions as running from the conserved cysteine to phenylalanine. Clonality was computed as 1 minus the Shannon entropy, with the entropy normalized by log2 of the number of productive unique TCRs. Scalp TCRbeta sequences were cross-referenced with sorted blood CD4 and CD8 repertoires so that the CD4 or CD8 identity of scalp clones could be inferred. TCRdb took this table from immuneACCESS and kept in-frame rearrangements with V and J called. Such tables lack part of the clones; where checked against another copy, unresolved V genes explain under half of the gap, and the rest is unexplained. V and J calls and clone size are as listed in that table; D and trimming were resolved from the DNA. Here the sample has 170,000 or so clones; about 60% occur a single time. 10% to 15% of the sample is held by the ten biggest clonotypes.

With regard to this clone: Its cognate antigen has yet to be identified. No base quality values were provided; no much bigger clone lies one nucleotide off.

Results and caveats for the whole study, not just this receptor: During tofacitinib treatment, many expanded lesional clones remained in scalp and blood, and this persistence may partly explain relapse after treatment is stopped. Higher clonality and more expanded CD8+ clones were observed in lesional scalp than in normal scalp, particularly in alopecia totalis/universalis, a finding suggestive of antigenic drive. Tofacitinib significantly lowered scalp clonality and the number of expanded CD8+ clones among the top 100 scalp clones. Unlike mouse skin, where gammadelta T cells dominate, normal human skin contains resident alphabeta T cells that get sequenced too, which complicates analysis of the scalp TCR repertoire. Compared with mice, TCR sequences shared between patients were less clear, possibly partly because of HLA diversity across the patient population. Because the treated cohort was small and included a single nonresponder, larger studies are needed to assess links between baseline CD8+ expansion and response.

Reading the germline V gene gives CDR1 SGHRS and CDR2 YFSETQ. The CDR3 spans 12 residues, from the cysteine through the phenylalanine. Only the CDR3 part of the read is kept: 36 bases, read in frame from the first base. V gives up 1 base and J gives up 3 bases, and the segment between their germline ends measures 4 bases. The rearrangement joined TRBV5-1 to TRBJ1-1, with the D gene call left open. This clonotype was obtained from a human donor with alopecia areata. This material consisted of CD8+ T cells sorted from blood, taken at week 24, from a patient treated with tofacitinib. In nucleotides, the sequence is TGCGCCAGCAGCTTGTCCCACACTGAAGCTTTCTTT. This codes for CASSLSHTEAFF.